This T cell receptor (beta chain) originates from a study of cytomegalovirus exposure and HLA in healthy donors. Study details: Ancestry clustering placed 70% to 85% of over 300 genotyped donors in the Caucasian-associated cluster. Study-wide findings and caveats: In a later analysis, TCR beta V- and J-gene trimming showed a link to a missense DCLRE1C variant. Clonal expansion, a later analysis showed, was greater in HLA-associated TCR beta chains than in equally common others.

Concerning this clone itself: The antigen is unknown.

Trimming took off 5 bases at V and 6 bases at J, with 17 bases between the two ends. CDR3 length: 14 residues. Germline CDR1 reads PRHDT; CDR2 reads FYEKMQ (reference sequence). Amplification used 60 Vbeta primers and 13 Jbeta primers. The assay was immunoSEQ multiplex PCR, and TCRdb's table has in-frame clones only and misses some. This sample's table reports 150,000 to 250,000 clones. The receptor was isolated from a boy younger than 18 in good health and CMV-seronegative. This chain joins TRBV13 and TRBJ2-7; TRBD2 is a possible D gene (6 bases). Sequenced: PBMCs. The CDR3 bases are TGTGCCAGCAGCCTCGGACTACCCCTTGGCGAGCAGTACTTC. This gives the protein CASSLGLPLGEQYF.